Listed below are T cell receptor beta chains from one sample, sequenced in a study of CD8 T cells in Susac syndrome. TCRdb independently ran MiXCR on the immunoSEQ multiplex PCR reads; one entry per CDR3 protein. This table holds about 440,000 distinct CDR3 sequences, 85% found once. The sample comprised CD8+ T cells from PBMCs. These TCRs come from a human donor with multiple sclerosis. CDR3s include the opening cysteine and the closing phenylalanine or tryptophan. A D gene is named only where the DNA matches it firmly. Part of the rows lack a size; the others show once, few, many or a class for expanded clones.

d_call	clone_size	j_call	v_call	cdr3_aa	cdr3_nt
.	.	TRBJ2-7	TRBV3-1	CASSLLELSYEQYF	TGTGCCAGCAGCCTCCTAGAGCTCTCCTACGAGCAGTACTTC
TRBD2	.	TRBJ2-7	TRBV12-3/TRBV12-4	CASSLTSPGDEQYF	TGTGCCAGCAGTTTGACTAGCCCGGGGGACGAGCAGTACTTC
TRBD1	.	TRBJ1-1	TRBV7-9	CASSLVGQGAFEAFF	TGTGCCAGCAGCTTAGTTGGACAGGGGGCATTTGAAGCTTTCTTT
.	.	TRBJ2-1	TRBV9	CASNRDSRAWEQFF	TGTGCCAGCAACCGAGACTCCCGGGCGTGGGAGCAGTTCTTC
TRBD1	.	TRBJ2-7	TRBV28	CASSQDRGREDEQYF	TGTGCCAGCAGTCAGGACAGGGGGCGAGAGGACGAGCAGTACTTC
.	once	TRBJ2-3	TRBV5-1	CASSLLGSDYTQYF	TGCGCCAGCAGCTTGCTGGGTTCAGATTATACGCAGTATTTT
TRBD2	.	TRBJ2-3	TRBV29-1	CSVVGAGEGENTDTQYF	TGCAGCGTTGTGGGAGCGGGAGAGGGGGAAAACACAGATACGCAGTATTTT
.	.	TRBJ1-1	TRBV6-4	CASSDSYTENTEAFF	TGTGCCAGCAGTGACTCGTACACGGAGAACACTGAAGCTTTCTTT
.	once	TRBJ2-1	TRBV27	CASSLSNLNEQFF	TGTGCCAGCAGTTTATCGAACTTGAATGAGCAGTTCTTC
.	.	TRBJ2-2	TRBV7-9	CASSPTTHGELFF	TGTGCCAGCAGCCCCACAACTCACGGGGAGCTGTTTTTT
.	.	TRBJ2-2	TRBV28	CASASPFAGELFF	TGTGCCAGTGCTTCCCCGTTCGCCGGGGAGCTGTTTTTT
TRBD2	.	TRBJ2-1	TRBV6-2/TRBV6-3	CASSYSSTSGNNEQFF	TGTGCCAGCAGTTACTCGAGTACTAGCGGGAACAATGAGCAGTTCTTC
.	few	TRBJ2-7	TRBV4-1	CASSPDSERQYF	TGCGCCAGCAGCCCCGACTCGGAACGGCAGTACTTC
.	.	TRBJ1-1	TRBV19	CASSIDDSNTEAFF	TGTGCCAGTAGTATAGATGACAGCAACACTGAAGCTTTCTTT
.	once	TRBJ2-7	TRBV4-1	CASSPTALTYEQYF	TGCGCCAGCAGCCCGACAGCCCTTACCTACGAGCAGTACTTC
TRBD1	.	TRBJ1-1	TRBV2	CASRHRGLEAFF	TGTGCCAGCAGGCACAGGGGTCTAGAAGCTTTCTTT
.	.	TRBJ1-1	TRBV27	CASSLSSHTEAFF	TGTGCCAGCAGTTTGTCCAGTCACACTGAAGCTTTCTTT
TRBD2	.	TRBJ2-1	TRBV11-2	CASSLESLGTRGFF	TGTGCCAGCAGCCTAGAATCCCTGGGGACTAGGGGGTTCTTC
.	few	TRBJ2-7	TRBV5-1	CASSLAGRDHEQYF	TGCGCCAGCAGCTTGGCGGGCAGGGACCACGAGCAGTACTTC
TRBD1	once	TRBJ1-1	TRBV4-1	CASSVQTGQDTEAFF	TGCGCCAGCAGCGTCCAGACAGGGCAGGACACTGAAGCTTTCTTT
.	.	TRBJ1-1	TRBV7-9	CASSLTGDIGEAFF	TGTGCCAGCAGCTTAACGGGGGACATCGGTGAAGCTTTCTTT
.	.	TRBJ2-7	TRBV2	CASSGQSYEQYF	TGTGCCAGCAGTGGACAGTCCTACGAGCAGTACTTC
.	.	TRBJ2-3	TRBV25-1	CASSIRVTDTQYF	TGTGCCAGCAGTATACGGGTTACAGATACGCAGTATTTT
.	.	TRBJ2-7	TRBV6-5	CASSLDSNPLYEQYF	TGTGCCAGCAGCCTGGACAGCAACCCTCTCTACGAGCAGTACTTC